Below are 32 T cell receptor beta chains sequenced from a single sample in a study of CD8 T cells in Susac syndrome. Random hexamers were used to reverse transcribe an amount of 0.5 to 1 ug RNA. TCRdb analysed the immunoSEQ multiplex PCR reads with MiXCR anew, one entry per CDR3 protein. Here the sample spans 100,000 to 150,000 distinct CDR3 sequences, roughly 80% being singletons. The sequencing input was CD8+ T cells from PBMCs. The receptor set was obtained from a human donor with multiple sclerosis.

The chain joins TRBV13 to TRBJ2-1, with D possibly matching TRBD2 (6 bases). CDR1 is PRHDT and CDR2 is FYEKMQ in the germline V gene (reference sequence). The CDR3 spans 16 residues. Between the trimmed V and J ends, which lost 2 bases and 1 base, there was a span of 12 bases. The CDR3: CASSLLGEVSYNEQFF. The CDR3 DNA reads TGTGCCAGCAGCTTATTGGGGGAGGTGTCCTACAATGAGCAGTTCTTC. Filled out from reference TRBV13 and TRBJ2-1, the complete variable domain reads AAGVIQSPRHLIKEKRETATLKCYPIPRHDTVYWYQQGPGQDPQFLISFYEKMQSDKGSIPDRFSAQQFSDYHSELNMSSLELGDSALYFCASSLLGEVSYNEQFFGPGTRLTVL.

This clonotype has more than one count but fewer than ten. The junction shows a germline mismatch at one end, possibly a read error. In DNA, the CDR3 is TGTGCCAGCAGTCAAGTTGGGGGGGCCAAGAACTTCGGCAATGAGCAGTTCTTC. Translation gives CASSQVGGAKNFGNEQFF. This sequence joins TRBV3-1 and TRBJ2-1; D possibly corresponds to TRBD2 (7 bases). Germline CDR1 is LGHDT and CDR2 is YNNKEL (reference sequence). This CDR3 region has 18 residues.

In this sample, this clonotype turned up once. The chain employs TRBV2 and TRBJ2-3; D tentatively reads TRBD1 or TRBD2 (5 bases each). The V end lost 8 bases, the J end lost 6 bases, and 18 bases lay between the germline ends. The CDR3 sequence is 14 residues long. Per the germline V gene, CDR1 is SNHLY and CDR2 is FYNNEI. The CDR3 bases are TGTGCCAGCTCGGGGCAGTTTTTCTTCGATACGCAGTATTTT. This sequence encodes CASSGQFFFDTQYF. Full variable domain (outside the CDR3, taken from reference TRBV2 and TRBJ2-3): EPEVTQTPSHQVTQMGQEVILRCVPISNHLYFYWYRQILGQKVEFLVSFYNNEISEKSEIFDDQFSVERPDGSNFTLKIRSTKLEDSAMYFCASSGQFFFDTQYFGPGTRLTVL.

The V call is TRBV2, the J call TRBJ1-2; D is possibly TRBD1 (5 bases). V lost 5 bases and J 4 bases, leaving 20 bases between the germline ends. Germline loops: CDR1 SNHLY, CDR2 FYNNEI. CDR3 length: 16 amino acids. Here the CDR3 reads CASSSPDSLPTYGYTF. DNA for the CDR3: TGTGCCAGCAGTTCGCCCGACAGCCTACCAACCTATGGCTACACCTTC.

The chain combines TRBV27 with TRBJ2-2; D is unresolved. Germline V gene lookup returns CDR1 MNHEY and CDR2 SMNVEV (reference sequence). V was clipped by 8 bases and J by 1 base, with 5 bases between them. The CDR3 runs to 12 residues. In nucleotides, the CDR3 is TGTGCCAGCCTGAGGAACACCGGGGAGCTGTTTTTT. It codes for CASLRNTGELFF.

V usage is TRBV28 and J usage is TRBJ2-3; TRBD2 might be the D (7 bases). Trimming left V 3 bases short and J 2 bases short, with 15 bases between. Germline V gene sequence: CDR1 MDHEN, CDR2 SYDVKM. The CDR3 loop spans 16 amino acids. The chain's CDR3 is CASSLVGGGLTDTQYF. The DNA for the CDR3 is TGTGCCAGCAGTTTGGTCGGCGGGGGCCTCACAGATACGCAGTATTTT. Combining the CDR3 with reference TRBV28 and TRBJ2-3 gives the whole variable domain DVKVTQSSRYLVKRTGEKVFLECVQDMDHENMFWYRQDPGLGLRLIYFSYDVKMKEKGDIPEGYSVSREKKERFSLILESASTNQTSMYLCASSLVGGGLTDTQYFGPGTRLTVL.

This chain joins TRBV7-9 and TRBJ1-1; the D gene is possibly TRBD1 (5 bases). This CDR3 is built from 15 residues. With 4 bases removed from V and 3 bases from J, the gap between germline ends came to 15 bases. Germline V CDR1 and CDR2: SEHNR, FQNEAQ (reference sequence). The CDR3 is CASSSVGGYDTEAFF. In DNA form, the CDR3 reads TGTGCCAGCAGCTCAGTTGGGGGGTACGACACTGAAGCTTTCTTT. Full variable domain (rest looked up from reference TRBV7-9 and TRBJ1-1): DTGVSQNPRHKITKRGQNVTFRCDPISEHNRLYWYRQTLGQGPEFLTYFQNEAQLEKSRLLSDRFSAERPKGSFSTLEIQRTEQGDSAMYLCASSSVGGYDTEAFFGQGTRLTVV.

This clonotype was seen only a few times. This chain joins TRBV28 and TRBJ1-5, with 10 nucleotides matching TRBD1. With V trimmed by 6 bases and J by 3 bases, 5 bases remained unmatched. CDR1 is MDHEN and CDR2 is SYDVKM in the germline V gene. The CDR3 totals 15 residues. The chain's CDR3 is CASSQGQGYNQPQHF. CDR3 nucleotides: TGTGCCAGCAGCCAGGGACAGGGGTACAATCAGCCCCAGCATTTT.

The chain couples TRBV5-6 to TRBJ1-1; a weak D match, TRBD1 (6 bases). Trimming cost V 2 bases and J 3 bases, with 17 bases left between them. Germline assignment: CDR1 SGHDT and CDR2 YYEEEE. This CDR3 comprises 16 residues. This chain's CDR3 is CASSFATGQIDTEAFF. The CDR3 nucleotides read TGTGCCAGCAGCTTCGCTACTGGACAGATCGACACTGAAGCTTTCTTT.

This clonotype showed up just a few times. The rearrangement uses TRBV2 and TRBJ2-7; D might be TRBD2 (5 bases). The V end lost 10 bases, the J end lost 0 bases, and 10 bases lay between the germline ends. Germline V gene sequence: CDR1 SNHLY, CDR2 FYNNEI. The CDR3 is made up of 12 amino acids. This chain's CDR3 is CATWTDSYEQYF. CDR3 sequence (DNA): TGTGCCACCTGGACTGACTCCTACGAGCAGTACTTC.

CDR3 DNA: TGTGCCAGCAGCGAGGGACAGCTCTCCAATGAGCAGTTCTTC. Translation: CASSEGQLSNEQFF. V and J are TRBV5-4 and TRBJ2-1, with 7 bases lining up with TRBD1. The germline V gene has CDR1 SGHNT and CDR2 YYREEE (reference sequence). The V segment lost 4 bases and the J segment 6 bases; nucleotides outside the gene matches: 7. The CDR3 sequence is 14 residues long.

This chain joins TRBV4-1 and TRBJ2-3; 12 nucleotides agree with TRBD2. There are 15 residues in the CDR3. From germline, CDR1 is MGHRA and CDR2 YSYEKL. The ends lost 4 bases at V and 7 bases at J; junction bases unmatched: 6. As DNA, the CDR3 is TGCGCCAGCAGCCGACTAGCGGGGGTAGGAAATACGCAGTATTTT. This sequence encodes CASSRLAGVGNTQYF.

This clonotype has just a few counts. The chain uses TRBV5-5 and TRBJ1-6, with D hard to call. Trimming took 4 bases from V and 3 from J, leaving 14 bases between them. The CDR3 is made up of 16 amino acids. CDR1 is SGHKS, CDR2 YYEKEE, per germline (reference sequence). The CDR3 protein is CASSPSGGHYNSPLHF. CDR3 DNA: TGTGCCAGCAGCCCGTCCGGAGGGCACTATAATTCACCCCTCCACTTT.

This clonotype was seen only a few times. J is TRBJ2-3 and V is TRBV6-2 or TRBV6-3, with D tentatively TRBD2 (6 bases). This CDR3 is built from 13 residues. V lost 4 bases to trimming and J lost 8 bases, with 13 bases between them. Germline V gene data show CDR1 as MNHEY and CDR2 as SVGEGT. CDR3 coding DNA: TGTGCCAGCAGTTCCGAAATGGGAGGTACGCAGTATTTT. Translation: CASSSEMGGTQYF.

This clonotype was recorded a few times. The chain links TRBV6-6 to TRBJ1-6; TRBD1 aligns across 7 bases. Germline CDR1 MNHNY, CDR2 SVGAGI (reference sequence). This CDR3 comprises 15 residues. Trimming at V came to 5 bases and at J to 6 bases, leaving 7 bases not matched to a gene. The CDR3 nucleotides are TGTGCCAGCAGTCCGCGACAGGGCCCTAATTCACCCCTCCACTTT. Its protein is CASSPRQGPNSPLHF.

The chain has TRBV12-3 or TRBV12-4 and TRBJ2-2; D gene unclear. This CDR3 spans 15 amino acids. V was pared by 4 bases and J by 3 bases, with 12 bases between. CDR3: CASSWLPTHTGELFF. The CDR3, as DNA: TGTGCCAGCAGTTGGTTACCAACCCACACCGGGGAGCTGTTTTTT.

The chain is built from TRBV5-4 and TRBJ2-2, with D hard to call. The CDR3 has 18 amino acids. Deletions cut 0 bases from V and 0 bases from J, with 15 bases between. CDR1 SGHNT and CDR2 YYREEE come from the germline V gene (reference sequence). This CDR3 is CASSLADVQLANTGELFF. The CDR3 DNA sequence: TGTGCCAGCAGCTTGGCAGATGTCCAGCTCGCGAACACCGGGGAGCTGTTTTTT.

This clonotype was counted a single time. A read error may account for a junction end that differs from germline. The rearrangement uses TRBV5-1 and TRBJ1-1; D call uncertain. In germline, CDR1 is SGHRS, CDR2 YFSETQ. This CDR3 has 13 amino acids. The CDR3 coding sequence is TGCGCCAGCAGTGTCGGAACGAACACTGAAGCTCTCTTT. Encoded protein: CASSVGTNTEALF.

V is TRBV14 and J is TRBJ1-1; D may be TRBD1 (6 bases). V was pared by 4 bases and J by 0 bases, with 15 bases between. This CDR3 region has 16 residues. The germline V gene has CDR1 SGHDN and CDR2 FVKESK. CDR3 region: CASSPPGDLLNTEAFF. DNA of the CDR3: TGTGCCAGCAGCCCTCCAGGGGATCTTCTGAACACTGAAGCTTTCTTT.

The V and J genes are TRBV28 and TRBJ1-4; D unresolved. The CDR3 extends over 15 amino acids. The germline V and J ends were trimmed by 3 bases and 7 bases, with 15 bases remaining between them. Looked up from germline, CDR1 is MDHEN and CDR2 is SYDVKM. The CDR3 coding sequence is TGTGCCAGCAGTTTCTTTGGCAGCCTTAGTGAAAAACTGTTTTTT. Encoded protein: CASSFFGSLSEKLFF.

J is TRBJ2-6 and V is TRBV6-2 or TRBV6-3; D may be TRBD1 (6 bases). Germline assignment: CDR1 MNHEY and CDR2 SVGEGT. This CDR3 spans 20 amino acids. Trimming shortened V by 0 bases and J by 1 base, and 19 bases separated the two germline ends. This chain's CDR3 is CASSYSYDRFGPSGANVLTF. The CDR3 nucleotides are TGTGCCAGCAGTTACTCTTATGACAGGTTCGGCCCGTCTGGGGCCAACGTCCTGACTTTC.

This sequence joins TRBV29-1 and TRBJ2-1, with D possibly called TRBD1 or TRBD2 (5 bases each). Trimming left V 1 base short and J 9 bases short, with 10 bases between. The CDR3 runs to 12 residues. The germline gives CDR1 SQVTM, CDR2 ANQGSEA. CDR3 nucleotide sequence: TGCAGCGTTGAAGGTTCGGGACCTGAGCAGTTCTTC. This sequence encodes CSVEGSGPEQFF.

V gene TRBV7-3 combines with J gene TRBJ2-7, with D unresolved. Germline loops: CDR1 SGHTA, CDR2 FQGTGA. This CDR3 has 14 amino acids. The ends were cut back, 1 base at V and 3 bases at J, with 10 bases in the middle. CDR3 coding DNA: TGTGCCAGCAGCTTAAACCCCATTTACTACGAGCAGTACGTC. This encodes CASSLNPIYYEQYV.

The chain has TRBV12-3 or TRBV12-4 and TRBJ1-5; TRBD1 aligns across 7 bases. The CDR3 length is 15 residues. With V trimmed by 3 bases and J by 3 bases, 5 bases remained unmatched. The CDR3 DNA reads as TGTGCCAGCAGTTTCTTGACAGGGCCCAATCAGCCCCAGCATTTT. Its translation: CASSFLTGPNQPQHF.

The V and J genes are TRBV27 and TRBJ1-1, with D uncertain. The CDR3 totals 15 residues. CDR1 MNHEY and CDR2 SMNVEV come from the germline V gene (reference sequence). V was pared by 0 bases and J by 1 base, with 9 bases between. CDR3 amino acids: CASSLSSRSNTEAFF. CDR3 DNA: TGTGCCAGCAGTTTATCATCCCGATCGAACACTGAAGCTTTCTTT.

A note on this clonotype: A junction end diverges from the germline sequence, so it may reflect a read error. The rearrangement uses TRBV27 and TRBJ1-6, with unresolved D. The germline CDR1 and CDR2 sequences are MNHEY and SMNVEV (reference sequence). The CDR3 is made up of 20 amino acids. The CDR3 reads CASSLSLTQLASSYNSPLHF. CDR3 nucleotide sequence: TGTGCCAGCAGTTTATCGTTGACCCAACTGGCGAGCTCCTATAATTCACCTCTCCACTTT.

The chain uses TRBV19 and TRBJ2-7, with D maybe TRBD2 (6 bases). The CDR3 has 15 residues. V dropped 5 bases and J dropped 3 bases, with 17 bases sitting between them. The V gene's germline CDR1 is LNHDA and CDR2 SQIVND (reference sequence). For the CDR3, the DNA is TGTGCCAGTAGTTCAATCCGGGACTCCATCTACGAGCAGTACTTC. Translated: CASSSIRDSIYEQYF.

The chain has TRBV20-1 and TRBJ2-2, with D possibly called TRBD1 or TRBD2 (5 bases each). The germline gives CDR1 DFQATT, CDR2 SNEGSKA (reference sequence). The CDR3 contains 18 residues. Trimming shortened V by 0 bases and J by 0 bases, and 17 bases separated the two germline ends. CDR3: CSARDYLSGPSNTGELFF. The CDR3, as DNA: TGCAGTGCTAGAGACTACCTATCGGGACCATCGAACACCGGGGAGCTGTTTTTT.

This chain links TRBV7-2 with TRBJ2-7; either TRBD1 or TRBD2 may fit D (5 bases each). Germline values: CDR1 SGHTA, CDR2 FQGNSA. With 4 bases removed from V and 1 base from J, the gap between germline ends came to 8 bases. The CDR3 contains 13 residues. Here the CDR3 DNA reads TGTGCCAGCAGCTGGGACCCTTCCTACGAGCAGTACGTC. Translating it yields CASSWDPSYEQYV.

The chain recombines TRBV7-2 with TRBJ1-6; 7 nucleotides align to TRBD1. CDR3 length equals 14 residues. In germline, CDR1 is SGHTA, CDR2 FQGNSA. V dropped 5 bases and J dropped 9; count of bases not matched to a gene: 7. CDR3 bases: TGTGCCAGCAGCCGAGGGGGCGTCGGTTCACCCCTCCACTTT. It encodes CASSRGGVGSPLHF.

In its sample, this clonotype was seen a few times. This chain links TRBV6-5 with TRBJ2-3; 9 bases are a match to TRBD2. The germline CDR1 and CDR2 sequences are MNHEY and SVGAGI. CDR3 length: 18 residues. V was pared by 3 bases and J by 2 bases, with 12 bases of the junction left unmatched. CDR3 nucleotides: TGTGCCAGCAGTTATGAGGCGGAGGGACTAGCAAACACAGATACGCAGTATTTT. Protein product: CASSYEAEGLANTDTQYF.

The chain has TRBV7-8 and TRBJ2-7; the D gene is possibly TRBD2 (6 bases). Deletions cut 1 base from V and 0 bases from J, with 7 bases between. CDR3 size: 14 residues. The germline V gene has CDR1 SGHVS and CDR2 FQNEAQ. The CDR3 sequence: CASSLGGVSYEQYV. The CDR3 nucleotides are TGTGCCAGCAGCTTAGGGGGGGTCTCCTACGAGCAGTACGTC.